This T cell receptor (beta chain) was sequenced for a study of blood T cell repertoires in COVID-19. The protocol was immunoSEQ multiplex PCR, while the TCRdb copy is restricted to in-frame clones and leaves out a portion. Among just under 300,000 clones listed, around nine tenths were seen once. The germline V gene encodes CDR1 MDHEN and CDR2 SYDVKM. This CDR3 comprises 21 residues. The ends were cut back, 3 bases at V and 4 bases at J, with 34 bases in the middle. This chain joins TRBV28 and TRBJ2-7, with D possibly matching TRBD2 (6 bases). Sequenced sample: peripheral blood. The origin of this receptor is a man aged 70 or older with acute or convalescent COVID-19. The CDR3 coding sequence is TGTGCCAGCAGTTTCCAACGAGGCTACACCCAACACGGGGGAAGGGAGTACGAGCAGTACTTC. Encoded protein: CASSFQRGYTQHGGREYEQYF. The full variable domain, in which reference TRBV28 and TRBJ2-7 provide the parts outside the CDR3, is DVKVTQSSRYLVKRTGEKVFLECVQDMDHENMFWYRQDPGLGLRLIYFSYDVKMKEKGDIPEGYSVSREKKERFSLILESASTNQTSMYLCASSFQRGYTQHGGREYEQYFGPGTRLTVT.